The clone carrying this T cell receptor beta chain occurred many times. The data belong to a study of T cells after yellow fever vaccination. Study summary: Fractions of low cell number were prepared using SMART-Seq v4 Ultra Low Input.

UMIs were added to TCR cDNA along with a universal primer site when it was made by 5'RACE template switching. From the 5' RACE reads, TCRdb called clonotypes with MiXCR, one entry per CDR3 protein. The table shows some 150,000 distinct CDR3 sequences, with about 6.2% occurring only once. Sequences were derived from CD4+ T cells sorted from PBMCs, sampled 10 days after the yellow fever booster vaccination. This receptor was identified in a young man who received the YFV17D yellow fever vaccine.

DNA for the CDR3: TGTGCCAGCAGCTTAGGATTAGCAATCTCCTACGAGCAGTACTTC. It yields the protein CASSLGLAISYEQYF. The chain couples TRBV7-2 to TRBJ2-7; D uncertain. V was pared by 1 base and J by 0 bases, with 10 bases between. Germline CDR1 and CDR2: SGHTA and FQGNSA. The CDR3 length is 15 residues.